This T cell receptor beta chain stems from a study of T cell responses to AZD1222 COVID-19 vaccine. V was shortened by 0 bases and J by 6 bases, with 27 bases between the two germline ends. From germline, CDR1 is GTSNPN and CDR2 SVGIG (reference sequence). The CDR3 extends over 18 amino acids. Worth noting for this clone: The antigen is undetermined.

The data were produced by immunoSEQ multiplex PCR, yet TCRdb's version contains in-frame clones alone and is incomplete. The profile covers more than 150,000 clones, with under 95% appearing a single time and 1.6% taken by the ten largest. Points from the study as a whole: Possibly, clonal diversity was underestimated; donors were largely white British and included more females. No day 14 peak samples; only post-peak repertoires were characterized. Variant regions that are unmutated are reportedly the target of nearly half of spike-specific TCRs.

Analysis merged second doses at about 4 or about 12 weeks. V usage is TRBV30 and J usage is TRBJ2-7, with a possible D match to TRBD1 (5 bases). The source was peripheral blood, collected 28 days after the second AZD1222 dose. This sequence was found in an adult who received the AZD1222 COVID-19 vaccine. DNA of the CDR3: TGTGCCTGGAGTGTACTTTGTGTTTCTCGGACAATTTGGTCCGAGCAGTACTTC. This gives the protein CAWSVLCVSRTIWSEQYF.